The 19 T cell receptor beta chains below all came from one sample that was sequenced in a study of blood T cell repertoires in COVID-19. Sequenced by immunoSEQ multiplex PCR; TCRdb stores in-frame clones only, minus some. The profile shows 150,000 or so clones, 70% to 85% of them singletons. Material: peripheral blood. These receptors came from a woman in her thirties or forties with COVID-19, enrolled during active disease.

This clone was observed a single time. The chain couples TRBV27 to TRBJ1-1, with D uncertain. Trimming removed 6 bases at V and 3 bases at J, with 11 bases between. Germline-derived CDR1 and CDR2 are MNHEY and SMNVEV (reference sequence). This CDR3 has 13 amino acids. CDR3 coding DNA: TGTGCCAGCAGGACATCAAAGGACACTGAAGCTTTCTTT. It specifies CASRTSKDTEAFF.

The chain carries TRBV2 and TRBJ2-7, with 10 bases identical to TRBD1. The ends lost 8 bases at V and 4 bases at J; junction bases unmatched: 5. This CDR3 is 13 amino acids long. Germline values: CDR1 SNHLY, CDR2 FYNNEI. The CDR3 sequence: CASLRDRGYEQYF. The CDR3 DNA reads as TGTGCCAGCCTTCGGGACAGGGGATACGAGCAGTACTTC. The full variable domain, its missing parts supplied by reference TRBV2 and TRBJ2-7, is EPEVTQTPSHQVTQMGQEVILRCVPISNHLYFYWYRQILGQKVEFLVSFYNNEISEKSEIFDDQFSVERPDGSNFTLKIRSTKLEDSAMYFCASLRDRGYEQYFGPGTRLTVT.

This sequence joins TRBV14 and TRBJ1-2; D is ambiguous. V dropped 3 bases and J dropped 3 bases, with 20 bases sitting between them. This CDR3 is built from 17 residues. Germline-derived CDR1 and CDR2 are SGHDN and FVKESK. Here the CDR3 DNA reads TGTGCCAGCAGCCAGTATTCCGGACGGACTGATTACTATGGCTACACCTTC. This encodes CASSQYSGRTDYYGYTF.

The CDR3 region is CAAFWTSTTGELFF. CDR3 in DNA: TGTGCCGCATTTTGGACTTCTACGACCGGGGAGCTGTTTTTT. The rearrangement uses TRBV6-6 and TRBJ2-2; D might be TRBD2 (5 bases). This CDR3 is 14 amino acids long. The germline V gene has CDR1 MNHNY and CDR2 SVGAGI (reference sequence). Trimming removed 11 bases at V and 5 bases at J, with 18 bases between.

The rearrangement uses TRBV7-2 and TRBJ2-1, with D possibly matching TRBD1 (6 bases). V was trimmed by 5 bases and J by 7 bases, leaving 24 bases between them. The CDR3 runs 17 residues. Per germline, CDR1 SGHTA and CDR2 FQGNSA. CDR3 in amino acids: CASSKGQGRPGGNEQFF. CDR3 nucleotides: TGTGCCAGCAGCAAGGGCCAGGGGCGCCCTGGGGGTAATGAGCAGTTCTTC.

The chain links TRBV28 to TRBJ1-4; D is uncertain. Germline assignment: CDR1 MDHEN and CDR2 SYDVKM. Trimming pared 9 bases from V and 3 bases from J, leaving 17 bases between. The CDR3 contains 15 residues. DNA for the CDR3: TGTGCCAGTTTCGGGTCTTTTCGATCTAATGAAAAACTGTTTTTT. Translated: CASFGSFRSNEKLFF.

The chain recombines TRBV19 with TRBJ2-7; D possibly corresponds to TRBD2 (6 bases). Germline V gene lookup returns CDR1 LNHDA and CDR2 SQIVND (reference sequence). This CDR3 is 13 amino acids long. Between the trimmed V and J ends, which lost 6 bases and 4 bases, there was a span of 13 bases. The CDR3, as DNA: TGTGCCAGTAGGGACGGAGGGATGTACGAGCAGTACTTC. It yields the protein CASRDGGMYEQYF.

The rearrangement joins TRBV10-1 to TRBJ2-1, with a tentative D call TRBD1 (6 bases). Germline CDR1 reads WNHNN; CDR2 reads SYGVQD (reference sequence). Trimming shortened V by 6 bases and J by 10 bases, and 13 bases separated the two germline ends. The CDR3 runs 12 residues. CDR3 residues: CASSSPGQEQFF. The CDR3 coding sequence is TGCGCCAGCAGCTCCCCCGGACAGGAGCAGTTCTTC.

In DNA, the CDR3 is TGTGCCAGCAGCTCTGACTGGGACTCCGGGGAGCTGTTTTTT. Protein product: CASSSDWDSGELFF. The gene calls are TRBV7-9 and TRBJ2-2; D might be TRBD2 (6 bases). The V end was cut by 4 bases, the J end by 6 bases, with 12 bases between. Germline V gene lookup returns CDR1 SEHNR and CDR2 FQNEAQ (reference sequence). This CDR3 is built from 14 residues. Complete variable domain (other parts from reference TRBV7-9 and TRBJ2-2): DTGVSQNPRHKITKRGQNVTFRCDPISEHNRLYWYRQTLGQGPEFLTYFQNEAQLEKSRLLSDRFSAERPKGSFSTLEIQRTEQGDSAMYLCASSSDWDSGELFFGEGSRLTVL.

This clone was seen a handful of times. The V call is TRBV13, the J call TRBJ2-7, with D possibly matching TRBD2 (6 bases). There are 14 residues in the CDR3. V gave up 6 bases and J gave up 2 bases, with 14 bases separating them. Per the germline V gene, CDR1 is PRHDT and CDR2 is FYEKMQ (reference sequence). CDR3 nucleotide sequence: TGTGCCAGCAGACTTCGGGAGTCGACCTACGAGCAGTACTTC. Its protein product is CASRLRESTYEQYF.

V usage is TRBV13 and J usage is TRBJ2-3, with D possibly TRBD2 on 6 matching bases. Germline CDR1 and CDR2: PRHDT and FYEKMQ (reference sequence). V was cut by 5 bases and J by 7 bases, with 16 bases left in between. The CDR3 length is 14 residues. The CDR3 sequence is CASSPGVGGYTQYF. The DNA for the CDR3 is TGTGCCAGCAGCCCCGGGGTAGGAGGGTATACGCAGTATTTT.

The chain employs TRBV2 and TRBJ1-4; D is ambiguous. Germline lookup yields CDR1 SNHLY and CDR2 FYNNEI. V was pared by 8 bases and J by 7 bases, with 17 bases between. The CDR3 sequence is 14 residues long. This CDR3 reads CASSGSPWGEKLFF. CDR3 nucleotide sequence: TGTGCCAGCTCGGGGTCTCCCTGGGGTGAAAAACTGTTTTTT.

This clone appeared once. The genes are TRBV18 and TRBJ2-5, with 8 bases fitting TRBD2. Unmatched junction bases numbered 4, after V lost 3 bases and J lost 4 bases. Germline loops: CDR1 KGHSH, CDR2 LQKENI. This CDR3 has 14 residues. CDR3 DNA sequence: TGTGCCAGCTCACCGACTAGCGCCGTAGAGACCCAGTACTTC. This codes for CASSPTSAVETQYF.

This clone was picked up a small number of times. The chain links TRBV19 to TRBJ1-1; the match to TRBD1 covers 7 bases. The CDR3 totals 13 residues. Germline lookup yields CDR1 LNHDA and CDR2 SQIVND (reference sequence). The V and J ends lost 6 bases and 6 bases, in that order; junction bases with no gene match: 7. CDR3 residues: CASSQQGVPEAFF. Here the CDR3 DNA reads TGTGCCAGTAGCCAGCAGGGGGTACCTGAAGCTTTCTTT.

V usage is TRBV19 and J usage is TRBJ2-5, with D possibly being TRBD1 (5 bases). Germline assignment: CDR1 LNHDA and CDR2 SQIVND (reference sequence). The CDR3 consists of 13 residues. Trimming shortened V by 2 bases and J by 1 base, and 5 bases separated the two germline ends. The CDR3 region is CASSITGQETQYF. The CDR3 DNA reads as TGTGCCAGTAGTATAACAGGCCAAGAGACCCAGTACTTC.

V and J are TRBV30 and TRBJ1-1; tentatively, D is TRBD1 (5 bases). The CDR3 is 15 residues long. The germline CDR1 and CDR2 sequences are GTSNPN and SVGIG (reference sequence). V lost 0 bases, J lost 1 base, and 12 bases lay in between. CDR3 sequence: CAWSVLGGRNTEAFF. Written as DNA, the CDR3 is TGTGCCTGGAGTGTACTGGGGGGGAGGAACACTGAAGCTTTCTTT. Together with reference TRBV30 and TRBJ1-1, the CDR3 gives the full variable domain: SQTIHQWPATLVQPVGSPLSLECTVEGTSNPNLYWYRQAAGRGLQLLFYSVGIGQISSEVPQNLSASRPQDRQFILSSKKLLLSDSGFYLCAWSVLGGRNTEAFFGQGTRLTVV.

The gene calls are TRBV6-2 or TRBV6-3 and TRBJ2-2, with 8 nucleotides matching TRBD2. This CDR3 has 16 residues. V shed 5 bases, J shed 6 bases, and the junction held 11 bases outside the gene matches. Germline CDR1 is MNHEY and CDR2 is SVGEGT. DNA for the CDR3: TGTGCCAGCAGTCATAGGAGCGGGAGTACGGCCGGGGAGCTGTTTTTT. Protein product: CASSHRSGSTAGELFF.

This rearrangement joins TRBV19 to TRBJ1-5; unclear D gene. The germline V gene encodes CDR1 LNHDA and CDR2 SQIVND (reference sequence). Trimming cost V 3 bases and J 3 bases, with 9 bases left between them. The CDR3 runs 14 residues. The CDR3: CASSISRFNQPQHF. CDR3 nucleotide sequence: TGTGCCAGTAGTATTTCCAGATTCAATCAGCCCCAGCATTTT.

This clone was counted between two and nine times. The CDR3 DNA reads TGTGCCAGAAGCAATGGGAAGGGGCAGGGGATTTATAATTCACCCCTCCACTTT. Its protein is CARSNGKGQGIYNSPLHF. V and J are TRBV5-3 and TRBJ1-6; D is possibly TRBD1 (6 bases). TRBV5-3 falls under the ORF class, with uncertain function. V was shortened by 4 bases and J by 4 bases, with 21 bases between the two germline ends. The CDR3 covers 18 residues.